This is a list of T cell receptor beta chains from one sample in a study of blood T cell repertoires in COVID-19. Clones were sequenced by immunoSEQ multiplex PCR, and TCRdb holds only the in-frame ones, with some missing. Altogether roughly 140,000 clones are present, about 88% being singletons, with the ten largest covering roughly 8.3%. The source material was peripheral blood. These receptors were taken from a woman aged 55-75 years with COVID-19, enrolled during active disease. Each CDR3 is given with its conserved first and last residue. A D gene is named only where the DNA matches it firmly.

d_call: TRBD1
j_call: TRBJ2-7
cdr3_length: 14
v_call: TRBV28
cdr3_aa: CASGPGGASYEQYF

d_call: TRBD2
j_call: TRBJ2-2
cdr3_length: 16
v_call: TRBV19
cdr3_aa: CASSYSGRLNTGELFF

d_call: TRBD1
j_call: TRBJ1-1
cdr3_length: 13
v_call: TRBV6-6
cdr3_aa: CASTGTGPTEAFF

d_call: -
j_call: TRBJ1-1
cdr3_length: 14
v_call: TRBV10-3
cdr3_aa: CAIRAREGNTEAFF

d_call: -
j_call: TRBJ1-2
cdr3_length: 13
v_call: TRBV30
cdr3_aa: CAWSFQGVGGYTF

d_call: -
j_call: TRBJ1-5
cdr3_length: 15
v_call: TRBV4-1
cdr3_aa: CASSQGQYSNQPQHF

d_call: -
j_call: TRBJ1-5
cdr3_length: 16
v_call: TRBV6-1
cdr3_aa: CASSEARGGYRQPQHF

d_call: TRBD2
j_call: TRBJ2-5
cdr3_length: 16
v_call: TRBV5-4
cdr3_aa: CASSFGRGSAKETQYF

d_call: TRBD1
j_call: TRBJ1-1
cdr3_length: 16
v_call: TRBV3-1/TRBV3-2
cdr3_aa: CASSQDPQGVNTEAFF

d_call: TRBD1
j_call: TRBJ1-1
cdr3_length: 13
v_call: TRBV6-5
cdr3_aa: CASSPQTGAEAFF

d_call: -
j_call: TRBJ2-3
cdr3_length: 14
v_call: TRBV7-3
cdr3_aa: CASSPGHSTDTQYF

d_call: TRBD1
j_call: TRBJ1-2
cdr3_length: 12
v_call: TRBV6-5
cdr3_aa: CASSYRQGRYTF

d_call: TRBD2
j_call: TRBJ2-3
cdr3_length: 15
v_call: TRBV7-3
cdr3_aa: CASSLGGFGTDTQYF

d_call: TRBD1
j_call: TRBJ2-7
cdr3_length: 14
v_call: TRBV5-1
cdr3_aa: CASSKPGQLYEQYF

d_call: -
j_call: TRBJ1-2
cdr3_length: 14
v_call: TRBV7-3
cdr3_aa: CASSLRPSGYGYTF

d_call: TRBD1
j_call: TRBJ1-2
cdr3_length: 15
v_call: TRBV7-6
cdr3_aa: CASSLNPTGGSSYTF

d_call: TRBD2
j_call: TRBJ2-1
cdr3_length: 16
v_call: TRBV27
cdr3_aa: CASSFGTSGSYNEQFF

d_call: -
j_call: TRBJ2-2
cdr3_length: 15
v_call: TRBV6-4
cdr3_aa: CASSPHGGGAGELFF

d_call: TRBD2
j_call: TRBJ2-5
cdr3_length: 16
v_call: TRBV5-1
cdr3_aa: CASSGTSGGQQETQYF

d_call: -
j_call: TRBJ1-3
cdr3_length: 14
v_call: TRBV2
cdr3_aa: CASTRGGSGNTIYF

d_call: TRBD2
j_call: TRBJ2-1
cdr3_length: 15
v_call: TRBV27
cdr3_aa: CASSWFPLAASEQFF

d_call: -
j_call: TRBJ1-1
cdr3_length: 14
v_call: TRBV2
cdr3_aa: CASSEGTMNTEAFF

d_call: TRBD2
j_call: TRBJ2-1
cdr3_length: 14
v_call: TRBV5-1
cdr3_aa: CASSREGSYNEQFF

d_call: -
j_call: TRBJ1-2
cdr3_length: 13
v_call: TRBV25-1
cdr3_aa: CASSEWQGDGYTF

d_call: -
j_call: TRBJ1-4
cdr3_length: 16
v_call: TRBV18
cdr3_aa: CASSPPLNAANEKLFF

d_call: -
j_call: TRBJ2-2
cdr3_length: 16
v_call: TRBV7-7
cdr3_aa: CASSSRQARWTGELFF

d_call: TRBD1
j_call: TRBJ1-3
cdr3_length: 17
v_call: TRBV5-5
cdr3_aa: CASSSLAGQGAGNTIYF

d_call: -
j_call: TRBJ1-1
cdr3_length: 14
v_call: TRBV5-5
cdr3_aa: CASRIGGRAAEAFF

d_call: TRBD1
j_call: TRBJ1-2
cdr3_length: 15
v_call: TRBV7-9
cdr3_aa: CASTPGQASYYGYTF

d_call: -
j_call: TRBJ1-4
cdr3_length: 16
v_call: TRBV4-2
cdr3_aa: CASSQQPGGLREKLFF